The text below deals with one T cell receptor (beta chain). What it binds is not known. This record belongs to a study of shared clonotypes between healthy human individuals. Germline-derived CDR1 and CDR2 are SGHDT and YYEEEE. The CDR3 is made up of 15 amino acids. Trimming removed 4 bases from V and 2 bases from J; junction bases left unmatched: 9. The repertoire was sequenced with immunoSEQ multiplex PCR; TCRdb's copy has only in-frame clones and lacks some. The profile shows 500,000 or so clones, 95% to 96% of them singletons. Broader study findings: Though the depth was large, rarefaction showed that sorted-subset sequencing was incomplete.

The chain links TRBV5-6 to TRBJ2-7, with 7 nucleotides matching TRBD1. Input material: naive CD4+ T cells sorted from blood. Regarding subset: CD45RA+ positively selected. This receptor was obtained from a woman in her 30s in good health. DNA for the CDR3: TGTGCCAGCAGCCGCCCCGGGACAGATCCCTACGAGCAGTACTTC. Translation gives CASSRPGTDPYEQYF. The full variable domain, its missing parts supplied by reference TRBV5-6 and TRBJ2-7, is DAGVTQSPTHLIKTRGQQVTLRCSPKSGHDTVSWYQQALGQGPQFIFQYYEEEERQRGNFPDRFSGHQFPNYSSELNVNALLLGDSALYLCASSRPGTDPYEQYFGPGTRLTVT.